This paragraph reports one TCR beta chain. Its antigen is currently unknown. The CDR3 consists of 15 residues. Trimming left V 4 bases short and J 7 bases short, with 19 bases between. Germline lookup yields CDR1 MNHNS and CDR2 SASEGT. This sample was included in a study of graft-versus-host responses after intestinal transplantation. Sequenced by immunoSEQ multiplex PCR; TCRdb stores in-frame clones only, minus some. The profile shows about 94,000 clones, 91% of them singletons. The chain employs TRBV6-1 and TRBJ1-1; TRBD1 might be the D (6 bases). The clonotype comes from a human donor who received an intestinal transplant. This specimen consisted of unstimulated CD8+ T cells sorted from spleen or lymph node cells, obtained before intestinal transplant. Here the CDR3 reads CASSVGRSGGREAFF. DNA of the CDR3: TGTGCCAGCAGTGTGGGCCGAAGCGGGGGCCGTGAAGCTTTCTTT.